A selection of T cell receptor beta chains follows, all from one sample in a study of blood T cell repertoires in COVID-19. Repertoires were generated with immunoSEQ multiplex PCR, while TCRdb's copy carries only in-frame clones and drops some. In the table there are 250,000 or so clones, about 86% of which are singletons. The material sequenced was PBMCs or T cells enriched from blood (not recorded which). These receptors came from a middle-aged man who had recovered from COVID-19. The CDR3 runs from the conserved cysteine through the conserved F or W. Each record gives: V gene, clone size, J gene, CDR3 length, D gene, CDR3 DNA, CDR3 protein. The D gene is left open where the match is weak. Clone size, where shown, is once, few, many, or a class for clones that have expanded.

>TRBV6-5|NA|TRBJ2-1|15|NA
TGTGCCAGCAGGATACAGGGTGGGGGTTACAATGAGCAGTTCTTC
CASRIQGGGYNEQFF
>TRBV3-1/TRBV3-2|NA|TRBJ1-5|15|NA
TGTGCCAGCAGCCAGGGGGGAGATAGCAATCAGCCCCAGCATTTT
CASSQGGDSNQPQHF
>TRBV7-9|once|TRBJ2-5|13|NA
TGTGCCAGCAGCATAGGACTTCATGAGACCCAGTACTTC
CASSIGLHETQYF
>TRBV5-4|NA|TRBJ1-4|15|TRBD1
TGTGCCAGCAGCTCCCGGACAGGGGGCGTAGAAAAACTGTTTTTT
CASSSRTGGVEKLFF
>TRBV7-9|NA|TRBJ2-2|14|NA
TGTGCCACCTGGGGACTCGCGAACACCGGGGAGCTGTTTTTT
CATWGLANTGELFF
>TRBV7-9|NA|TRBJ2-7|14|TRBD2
TGTGCCAGCAGCCAAATGGGAGGGGAAAGCGAGCAGTACTTC
CASSQMGGESEQYF
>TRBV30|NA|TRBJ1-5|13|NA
TGTGCCTGGAGCCCCACGGCAGGGCAGCCCCAGCATTTT
CAWSPTAGQPQHF
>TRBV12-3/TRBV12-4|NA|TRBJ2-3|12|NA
TGTGCCAGCAGGGAGGGTCGGAGGAGGCAGTATTTT
CASREGRRRQYF
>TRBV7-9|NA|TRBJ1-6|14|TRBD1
TGTGCCAGCAGCCTGGGACAGCTGAATTCACCCCTCCACTTT
CASSLGQLNSPLHF
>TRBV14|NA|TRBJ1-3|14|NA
TGTGCCAGCAGCCAACTGAGGGCGGGAAACACCATATATTTT
CASSQLRAGNTIYF
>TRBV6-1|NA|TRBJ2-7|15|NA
TGTGCCAGCAGTGAAGGAAGCGGGTCCTCCTACGAGCAGTACTTC
CASSEGSGSSYEQYF
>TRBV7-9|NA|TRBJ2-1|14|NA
TGTGCCAGCAGCTTAGCAGCGGTGAACGATGAGCAGTTCTTC
CASSLAAVNDEQFF
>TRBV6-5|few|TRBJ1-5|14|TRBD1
TGTGCCAGCACCCCACAGGGGGCCTATCAGCCCCAGCATTTT
CASTPQGAYQPQHF
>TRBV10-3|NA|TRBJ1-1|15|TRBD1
TGTGCCATCAGTGAGACCGGGACAGGGGGCACTGAAGCTTTCTTT
CAISETGTGGTEAFF
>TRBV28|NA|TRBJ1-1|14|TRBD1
TGTGCCAGCAGGATACAGGGGATGAACACTGAAGCTTTCTTT
CASRIQGMNTEAFF
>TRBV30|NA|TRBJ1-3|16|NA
TGTGCCTGGAGTGGCCACACGGCGGGGACTGGAAACACCATATATTTT
CAWSGHTAGTGNTIYF
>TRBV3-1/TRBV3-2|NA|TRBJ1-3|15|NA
TGTGCCAGCAGCCAAGTACAGGTTTTCGGAAACACCATATATTTT
CASSQVQVFGNTIYF
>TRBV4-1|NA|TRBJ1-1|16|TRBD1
TGCGCCAGCAGCCAAGATCGGACAGGGATGAACACTGAAGCTTTCTTT
CASSQDRTGMNTEAFF
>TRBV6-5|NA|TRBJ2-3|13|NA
TGTGCCAGCAGTTACTCTGGCCCCGATACGCAGTATTTT
CASSYSGPDTQYF
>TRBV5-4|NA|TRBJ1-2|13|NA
TGTGCCAGCAGCGAACAGGGTACTTATGGCTACACCTTC
CASSEQGTYGYTF
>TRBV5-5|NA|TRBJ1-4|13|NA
TGTGCCAGCAGTTACGGAGCTAATGAAAAACTGTTTTTT
CASSYGANEKLFF
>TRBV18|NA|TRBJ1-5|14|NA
TGTGCCAGCTCACCAGACAGAGGCAATCAGCCCCAGCATTTT
CASSPDRGNQPQHF
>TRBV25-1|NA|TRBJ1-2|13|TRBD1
TGTGCCAGCAGTGTTCAGGGGGACTATGGCTACACCTTC
CASSVQGDYGYTF
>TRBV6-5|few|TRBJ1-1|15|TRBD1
TGTGCCAGCAGAACCGGGACAGGGGGCTACACTGAAGCTTTCTTT
CASRTGTGGYTEAFF
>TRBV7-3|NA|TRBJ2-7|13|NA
TGTGCCAGCAGCTTACTCGGGGGAGGCGAGCAGTACTTC
CASSLLGGGEQYF
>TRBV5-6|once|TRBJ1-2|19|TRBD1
TGTGCCAGCAGCTCTTACCTCCCCGGGACAGCGCTTAGGGGTGGTGGCTACACCTTC
CASSSYLPGTALRGGGYTF
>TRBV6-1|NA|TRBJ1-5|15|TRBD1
TGTGCCAGCAGTGACCAAACAGGGGGCGGTCAGCCCCAGCATTTT
CASSDQTGGGQPQHF
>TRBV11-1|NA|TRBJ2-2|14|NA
TGTGCCAGCAGCCCAGGGTTTAACACCGGGGAGCTGTTTTTT
CASSPGFNTGELFF
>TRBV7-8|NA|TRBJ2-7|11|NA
TGTGCCAGCAGCCTTAACTACGAGCAGTACTTC
CASSLNYEQYF
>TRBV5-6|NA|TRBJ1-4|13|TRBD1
TGTGCCAGCAGCTTTCCAGGGGGTGAAAAACTGTTTTTT
CASSFPGGEKLFF
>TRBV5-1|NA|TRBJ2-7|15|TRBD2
TGCGCCAGCAGAGGAAAGAGCGGGAGTGGGTACGAGCAGTACTTC
CASRGKSGSGYEQYF
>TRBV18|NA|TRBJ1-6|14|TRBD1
TGTGCCAGCATGTCGGGACAGCGTAATTCACCCCTCCACTTT
CASMSGQRNSPLHF
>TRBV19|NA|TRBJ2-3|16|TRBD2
TGTGCCAGTAGTATAGGACTAGCGGGAGGCTTAGATACGCAGTATTTT
CASSIGLAGGLDTQYF
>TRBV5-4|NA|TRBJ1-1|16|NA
TGTGCCAGCAGCTTGGCCCTCGACACGGCTGTGACTGAAGCTTTCTTT
CASSLALDTAVTEAFF
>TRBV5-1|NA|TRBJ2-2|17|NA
TGCGCCAGCAGCCCGACCCCAGTACAGGGGAACACCGGGGAGCTGTTTTTT
CASSPTPVQGNTGELFF
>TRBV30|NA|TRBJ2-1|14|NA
TGTGCCTGGAGTGTACTGGACACTAGCCATGAGCAGTTCTTC
CAWSVLDTSHEQFF
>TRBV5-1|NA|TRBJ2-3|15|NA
TGCGCCAGCAGCTTGGACATCCCTTCAGGAGATACGCAGTATTTT
CASSLDIPSGDTQYF
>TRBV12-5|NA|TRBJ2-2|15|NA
TGTGCTAGTGGTTTGGTACCGGGTACCACCGGGGAGCTGTTTTTT
CASGLVPGTTGELFF
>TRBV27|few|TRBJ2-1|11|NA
TGTGCCAGCCCCCGTTCCGGGGAGCAGTTCTTC
CASPRSGEQFF
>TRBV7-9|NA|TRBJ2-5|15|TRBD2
TGTGCCAGCAGCCTTCCAACTAGCGGACAAGAGACCCAGTACTTC
CASSLPTSGQETQYF
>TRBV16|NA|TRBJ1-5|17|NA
TGTGCCAGCAGCCAATCTCCGGTCGGGTATAGCAATCAGCCCCAGCATTTT
CASSQSPVGYSNQPQHF
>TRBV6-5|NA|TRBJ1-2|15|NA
TGTGCCAGCAGGCGATCGGACAGTCCTTCCTATGGCTACACCTTC
CASRRSDSPSYGYTF
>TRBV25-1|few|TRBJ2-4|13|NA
TGTGCCAGCAGCAAAAGGGGAACAAACATTCAGTACTTC
CASSKRGTNIQYF
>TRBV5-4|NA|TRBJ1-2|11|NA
TGTGCCAGCAGCTCTATCTATGGCTACACCTTC
CASSSIYGYTF
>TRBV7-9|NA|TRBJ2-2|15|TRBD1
TGTGCCAGCAGCCTGACAGGGGGCAACACCGGGGAGCTGTTTTTT
CASSLTGGNTGELFF
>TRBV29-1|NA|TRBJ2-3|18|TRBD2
TGCAGCGTTGAAGATCCCTGGACTAGCGGGACCAACACAGATACGCAGTATTTT
CSVEDPWTSGTNTDTQYF